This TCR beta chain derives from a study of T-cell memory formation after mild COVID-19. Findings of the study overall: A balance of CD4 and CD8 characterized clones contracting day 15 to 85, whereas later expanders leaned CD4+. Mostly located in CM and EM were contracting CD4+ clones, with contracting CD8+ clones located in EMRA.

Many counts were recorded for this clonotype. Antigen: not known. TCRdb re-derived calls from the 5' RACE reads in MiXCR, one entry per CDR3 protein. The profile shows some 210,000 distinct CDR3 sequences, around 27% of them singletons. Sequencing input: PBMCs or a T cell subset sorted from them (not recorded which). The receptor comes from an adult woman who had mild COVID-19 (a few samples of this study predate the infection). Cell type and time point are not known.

The CDR3 DNA reads TGTGCCAGCGCAGGGAATGAGGACACTGAAGCTTTCTTT. Its translation: CASAGNEDTEAFF. This chain joins TRBV2 and TRBJ1-1; tentative D call: TRBD1 (5 bases). Germline values: CDR1 SNHLY, CDR2 FYNNEI. V shed 8 bases and J shed 3 bases, with 13 bases lying between them. The CDR3 contains 13 residues.